This TCR beta chain was retrieved from a study of Graves' ophthalmopathy and Graves' hyperthyroidism (dated 2018 in TCRdb). Looking at the study overall: Peripheral blood samples were taken at the time of initial diagnosis, before any treatment was given. TCR beta repertoire signatures were used to distinguish Graves' ophthalmopathy from Graves' hyperthyroidism and to predict progression to ophthalmopathy. In total, 135 blood samples were TCR-sequenced: some 43 ophthalmopathy, about 75 hyperthyroidism and 17 hyperthyroidism-to-ophthalmopathy patients. To explore V-J signatures that separate ophthalmopathy from hyperthyroidism, a discovery set of around 97 patients was enrolled, consisting of about 45 with ophthalmopathy and around 60 with stable hyperthyroidism. An independent validation cohort comprised around 20 hyperthyroidism patients and about 16 patients who later progressed from hyperthyroidism to ophthalmopathy. In several hyperthyroidism patients, the T-cell repertoires found in thyroid tissue were compared with those found in blood. Following sample collection, hyperthyroidism patients were given methimazole at a starting dose of 30 mg daily, and ophthalmopathy patients were given high-dose intravenous methylprednisolone. General conclusions and limits of the study: In cross-validation, the 13-signature model distinguished ophthalmopathy from stable hyperthyroidism with 85% to 90% sensitivity and about 84% specificity, and in the test set the corresponding values were roughly 78% and 74%. Among expanded thyroid clonotypes with frequency above 0.001, most also showed up in blood, which suggests that blood repertoires may reflect the thyroid immune response. In validation, the model predicted ophthalmopathy progression with about 71% sensitivity and 72.22% specificity; 12 predicted patients were CT-confirmed with GO in a median of approximately 6.5 months. Sample size was not predetermined statistically, and investigators were not blinded to group allocation.

TCR beta CDR3 regions were amplified from RNA transcripts for repertoire sequencing. A first-round RT-PCR used HTBI primers with the Qiagen OneStep RT-PCR kit, followed by a second-round multiplex PCR, size selection and purification. The libraries underwent paired-end sequencing with 100 bp reads on an Illumina HiSeq2000. On the authors' methods: SOAPnuke was used for read processing, and reads with adapters, uncalled bases, a mean Phred below 15, or no exact constant-primer or identifier match were discarded. COPE v1.2.5 was used to merge high-quality paired reads. Each unique nucleotide sequence was treated as a clonotype, and MiTCR v1.1 was used to align the clonotypes to the IMGT TRB V, D and J references. Analysis was restricted to V-J combinations with a frequency above 0.0001, which covered just over 98% of repertoires. A TCR clonal expansion and chaos score per V-J combination was defined as the ratio of F50 clonal expansion to chaos observed in the TCRdist matrix. Features were reduced by Welch's t-statistics and random forest to around 13 V-J combinations, which fed a naive Bayes classifier. The Morisita-Horn index was used to measure how similar the thyroid and blood repertoires were. Through fastp at Q25 and MiXCR, TCRdb rebuilt clones from the public reads, retaining in-frame beta chains. Entries are consolidated by CDR3 protein sequence, retaining the most common genes and DNA. Clone size and V and J calls follow TCRdb, not the original study. The sample data list more than 300,000 distinct CDR3 sequences, and about 18% of these were observed just once. 2.4% of the sample belongs to the ten largest clones.

Hyperthyroidism was considered stable if no progression to ophthalmopathy occurred within 18 months of follow-up. Hyperthyroidism patients were newly diagnosed, were aged 18 to 65 years, and had a disease duration under 2 months. Patients were excluded if they had other autoimmune diseases, uncontrolled infections, pregnancy or lactation. Diagnosis relied on clinical symptoms, serum thyroxine, TRAb, thyroid ultrasound and orbital computed tomography. Ficoll-Paque density gradient centrifugation was used to isolate PBMCs from 8 to 10 ml of fresh peripheral blood. Total RNA was extracted with Trizol reagent and quality-checked on an Agilent 2100 Bioanalyzer. The germline V gene (reference sequence) yields DFQATT for CDR1 and SNEGSKA for CDR2. Its CDR3 holds 20 amino acids, cysteine through phenylalanine. Of all the DNA, just the CDR3 is kept, 60 bases in frame from base 1. This clonotype was counted many times. Its antigen specificity is not known. An end of the junction differs from the germline gene, which may be a read error.

This receptor was identified in an adult woman with stable Graves' hyperthyroidism. The rearrangement combines TRBV20-1 with TRBJ2-5; TRBD2 agrees with 10 junctional bases. Sequenced input: peripheral blood. The CDR3 sequence is CIASSAKGKREGRAQETQYF. The DNA sequence is as follows: TGCATTGCTAGTTCCGCCAAGGGGAAGCGGGAGGGTCGAGCTCAAGAGACCCAGTACTTC.